Shown below are 25 T cell receptor beta chains from a single sample sequenced in a study of shared clonotypes between healthy human individuals. Method: immunoSEQ multiplex PCR; TCRdb's copy keeps in-frame clones and lacks some. The sample has around 1,900,000 clones, over 85% seen once. CD45RO-negative, CCR7-positively selected cells formed the naive CD8 fraction, excluding terminally differentiated effector memory CD45RA+ cells. Specimen: naive CD8+ T cells from PBMCs. The receptors were gathered from a man between 18 and 29 years old in good health. Some clones in this sample may be carry-over from other donors' samples.

V gene TRBV19 combines with J gene TRBJ2-2; 8 positions agree with TRBD2. V lost 8 bases to trimming and J lost 0 bases; unmatched junction nucleotides: 5. CDR3 length: 15 residues. Germline-derived CDR1 and CDR2 are LNHDA and SQIVND (reference sequence). The CDR3 bases are TGTGCCAGTCGCGGGGGGACTTCGAACACCGGGGAGCTGTTTTTT. It codes for CASRGGTSNTGELFF.

This chain joins TRBV30 and TRBJ2-7; possible D gene TRBD2, 6 bases. CDR1 is GTSNPN and CDR2 is SVGIG in the germline V gene (reference sequence). The CDR3 sequence is 11 residues long. The germline V and J ends were trimmed by 5 bases and 4 bases, with 9 bases remaining between them. Here the CDR3 reads CAWGGDYEQYF. In DNA, the CDR3 is TGTGCCTGGGGCGGGGATTACGAGCAGTACTTC.

The CDR3 nucleotides are TGTGCCAGCAGTGAGAGGCAATGGGTTGACGAGCAGTACTTC. Its protein is CASSERQWVDEQYF. V and J are TRBV6-1 and TRBJ2-7; D unclear. The V end lost 3 bases, the J end lost 5 bases, and 14 bases lay between the germline ends. There are 14 residues in the CDR3. In germline, CDR1 is MNHNS, CDR2 SASEGT.

This clone was picked up a small number of times. The chain recombines TRBV28 with TRBJ1-5; D remains unclear. The CDR3 runs to 14 residues. The germline V gene has CDR1 MDHEN and CDR2 SYDVKM. Trimming left V 8 bases short and J 1 base short, with 12 bases between. CDR3 sequence (DNA): TGTGCCAGCGGCCGAGTAGGAAGCAATCAGCCCCAGCATTTT. Its translation: CASGRVGSNQPQHF.

This sequence joins TRBV27 and TRBJ2-1; TRBD2 matches at 7 bases. The CDR3 runs to 15 residues. V dropped 2 bases and J dropped 4; count of bases not matched to a gene: 5. CDR1 and CDR2 (germline): MNHEY, SMNVEV (reference sequence). The CDR3, as DNA: TGTGCCAGCAGTTTAGGGGGGGAGGGATACAATGAGCAGTTCTTC. Its protein product is CASSLGGEGYNEQFF.

This clone was seen more than once but under ten times. V is TRBV30 and J is TRBJ2-2; D gene unclear. Germline-derived CDR1 and CDR2 are GTSNPN and SVGIG (reference sequence). V was cut by 2 bases and J by 4 bases, with 5 bases left in between. The CDR3 is 12 residues long. Here the CDR3 DNA reads TGTGCCTGGAGTAGACTCACCGGGGAGCTGTTTTTT. Encoded protein: CAWSRLTGELFF.

The CDR3 is CASSRTGTLAGYTF. CDR3 coding DNA: TGTGCCAGCAGTCGCACCGGGACACTTGCTGGCTACACCTTC. The rearrangement links TRBV27 to TRBJ1-2; TRBD1 might be the D (6 bases). The CDR3 runs 14 residues. The germline CDR1 and CDR2 sequences are MNHEY and SMNVEV (reference sequence). Trimming pared 5 bases from V and 7 bases from J, leaving 17 bases between.

V and J are TRBV2 and TRBJ1-5, with 7 bases that match TRBD1. Trimming cost V 4 bases and J 3 bases; bases outside gene matches: 6. The CDR3 is made up of 15 amino acids. Germline assignment: CDR1 SNHLY and CDR2 FYNNEI. DNA for the CDR3: TGTGCCAGCAGTGCCCGGGACAGTTCCAATCAGCCCCAGCATTTT. Encoded protein: CASSARDSSNQPQHF.

This chain uses TRBV28 with TRBJ2-3, with TRBD2 identical over 9 bases. Germline CDR1 MDHEN, CDR2 SYDVKM. This CDR3 comprises 16 residues. V was clipped by 0 bases and J by 4 bases; unmatched bases: 5. CDR3 sequence (DNA): TGTGCCAGCAGTTTATGGACTAGCGGCCTGGCAGATACGCAGTATTTT. The encoded protein is CASSLWTSGLADTQYF. The whole variable domain, remainder taken from reference TRBV28 and TRBJ2-3, is DVKVTQSSRYLVKRTGEKVFLECVQDMDHENMFWYRQDPGLGLRLIYFSYDVKMKEKGDIPEGYSVSREKKERFSLILESASTNQTSMYLCASSLWTSGLADTQYFGPGTRLTVL.

This chain joins TRBV29-1 and TRBJ2-5; D remains unclear. V was cut by 1 base and J by 7 bases, with 19 bases left in between. Germline V gene sequence: CDR1 SQVTM, CDR2 ANQGSEA. The CDR3 contains 15 residues. CDR3 coding DNA: TGCAGCGTTGAAGGTCGTATCGAGAGCGCCGGGACCCAGTACTTC. Amino acids: CSVEGRIESAGTQYF. Based on the CDR3 plus reference TRBV29-1 and TRBJ2-5, the full variable domain is SAVISQKPSRDICQRGTSLTIQCQVDSQVTMMFWYRQQPGQSLTLIATANQGSEATYESGFVIDKFPISRPNLTFSTLTVSNMSPEDSSIYLCSVEGRIESAGTQYFGPGTRLLVL.

The chain employs TRBV18 and TRBJ1-1; possibly TRBD1 for D (5 bases). V was pared by 0 bases and J by 4 bases, with 18 bases between. This CDR3 has 17 residues. Per the germline V gene, CDR1 is KGHSH and CDR2 is LQKENI. CDR3 nucleotide sequence: TGTGCCAGCTCACCACCGTTTTTGGCAGGGTTGGGCACTGAAGCTTTCTTT. Its translation: CASSPPFLAGLGTEAFF. Complete variable domain (other parts from reference TRBV18 and TRBJ1-1): NAGVMQNPRHLVRRRGQEARLRCSPMKGHSHVYWYRQLPEEGLKFMVYLQKENIIDESGMPKERFSAEFPKEGPSILRIQQVVRGDSAAYFCASSPPFLAGLGTEAFFGQGTRLTVV.

This chain joins TRBV29-1 and TRBJ2-1; possibly TRBD2 for D (8 bases). V lost 3 bases to trimming and J lost 8 bases, with 17 bases between them. Per the germline V gene, CDR1 is SQVTM and CDR2 is ANQGSEA. The length of the CDR3 is 14 residues. CDR3 DNA sequence: TGCAGCGTTGATGGGGGACTAGGGGGCCATGAGCAGTTCTTC. Its translation: CSVDGGLGGHEQFF.

V gene TRBV6-1 combines with J gene TRBJ2-5; 8 nucleotides match TRBD1. Unmatched junction bases numbered 11, after V lost 3 bases and J lost 5 bases. The CDR3 length is 16 residues. Germline CDR1 MNHNS, CDR2 SASEGT. The DNA of the CDR3 is TGTGCCAGCAGTGACCCGGACAGGGCCGGCCGTGAGACCCAGTACTTC. It is translated as CASSDPDRAGRETQYF.

This chain connects TRBV6-5 to TRBJ2-5; the D gene is possibly TRBD1 (6 bases). CDR3 length equals 15 residues. Between the trimmed V and J ends, which lost 6 bases and 5 bases, there was a span of 19 bases. In germline, CDR1 is MNHEY, CDR2 SVGAGI. The CDR3 here is CASRVERQGWETQYF. The CDR3 DNA reads as TGTGCCAGCAGAGTCGAGCGGCAGGGGTGGGAGACCCAGTACTTC.

This chain links TRBV14 with TRBJ2-3; D uncertain. V was shortened by 1 base and J by 2 bases, with 13 bases between the two germline ends. CDR3 size: 16 residues. Looked up from germline, CDR1 is SGHDN and CDR2 is FVKESK. Here the CDR3 reads CASSQGSSWNTDTQYF. CDR3 bases: TGTGCCAGCAGCCAAGGTTCCAGCTGGAACACAGATACGCAGTATTTT.

The chain links TRBV4-3 to TRBJ2-1, with D unresolved. Trimming took 0 bases from V and 2 from J, leaving 17 bases between them. The CDR3 has 18 residues. The V gene's germline CDR1 is LGHNA and CDR2 YSLEER. The CDR3 sequence: CASSQDPPYGGAYNEQFF. CDR3 bases: TGCGCCAGCAGCCAAGACCCCCCTTATGGCGGAGCCTACAATGAGCAGTTCTTC.

A word on this clone: The identical CDR3 is also encoded by other nucleotide sequences in the sample. V usage is TRBV7-6 and J usage is TRBJ2-7; D gene unclear. The CDR3 is 11 amino acids. V was cut by 4 bases and J by 2 bases, with 3 bases left in between. Germline assignment: CDR1 SGHVS and CDR2 FNYEAQ. CDR3 protein: CASSSPYEQYF. CDR3 coding DNA: TGTGCCAGCAGCTCTCCCTACGAGCAGTACTTC.

The CDR3 spells CASSLNRDYNEQFF. As DNA, the CDR3 is TGTGCCAGCAGCCTGAACCGGGACTACAATGAGCAGTTCTTC. This sequence joins TRBV7-6 and TRBJ2-1; maybe TRBD2 (5 bases). The CDR3 spans 14 residues. Germline CDR1 is SGHVS and CDR2 is FNYEAQ. Trimming stripped 5 bases from V and 3 bases from J, with 11 bases between. The full variable domain, completed using reference TRBV7-6 and TRBJ2-1, is GAGVSQSPRYKVTKRGQDVALRCDPISGHVSLYWYRQALGQGPEFLTYFNYEAQQDKSGLPNDRFSAERPEGSISTLTIQRTEQRDSAMYRCASSLNRDYNEQFFGPGTRLTVL.

This rearrangement joins TRBV7-9 to TRBJ2-7, with 8 bases identical to TRBD1. This CDR3 contains 15 residues. After removal of 4 bases from V and 6 bases from J, the junction contained 11 bases not matched to a gene. From germline, CDR1 is SEHNR and CDR2 FQNEAQ (reference sequence). The chain's CDR3 is CASSSPGQVKGEQYF. The CDR3 bases are TGTGCCAGCAGCTCACCGGGACAGGTAAAGGGCGAGCAGTACTTC.

This chain uses TRBV7-9 with TRBJ2-1; 10 bases align to TRBD1. Germline V gene data show CDR1 as SEHNR and CDR2 as FQNEAQ (reference sequence). V lost 4 bases to trimming and J lost 13 bases; unmatched junction nucleotides: 7. The CDR3 contains 13 residues. The CDR3: CASSSGTGVFQFF. CDR3 DNA: TGTGCCAGCAGCTCCGGGACAGGGGTTTTTCAGTTCTTC.

The chain combines TRBV27 with TRBJ1-2, with a tentative D call TRBD1 (6 bases). V lost 1 base and J 7 bases, leaving 13 bases between the germline ends. The CDR3 is made up of 14 amino acids. Germline-derived CDR1 and CDR2 are MNHEY and SMNVEV (reference sequence). The CDR3 DNA reads TGTGCCAGCAGTTTATGGGGGCAGGGTGGTGGCTACACCTTC. Translation gives CASSLWGQGGGYTF.

The V gene is TRBV7-2, the J gene TRBJ1-4; D ambiguous. The CDR3 runs to 16 residues. Per the germline V gene, CDR1 is SGHTA and CDR2 is FQGNSA. With 4 bases removed from V and 7 bases from J, the gap between germline ends came to 19 bases. The CDR3 reads CASSSLGRFPGEKLFF. CDR3 nucleotide sequence: TGTGCCAGCAGCTCACTGGGAAGGTTTCCGGGTGAAAAACTGTTTTTT. The entire variable domain, with the rest obtained from reference TRBV7-2 and TRBJ1-4, is as follows: GAGVSQSPSNKVTEKGKDVELRCDPISGHTALYWYRQSLGQGLEFLIYFQGNSAPDKSGLPSDRFSAERTGGSVSTLTIQRTQQEDSAVYLCASSSLGRFPGEKLFFGSGTQLSVL.

The sample holds one count of this clone. The rearrangement uses TRBV7-9 and TRBJ2-1; D is unclear. CDR1 and CDR2 (germline): SEHNR, FQNEAQ (reference sequence). This CDR3 contains 12 residues. The V gene lost 2 bases and the J gene lost 9 bases, with 8 bases spanning the gap. CDR3 bases: TGTGCCAGCAGCTTATTCCCCCGTGAGCAGTTCTTC. The encoded protein is CASSLFPREQFF.

V usage is TRBV7-9 and J usage is TRBJ2-7; TRBD2 matches 8 bases. Trimming cost V 5 bases and J 5 bases; bases outside gene matches: 11. This CDR3 contains 15 residues. Germline V gene data show CDR1 as SEHNR and CDR2 as FQNEAQ (reference sequence). DNA of the CDR3: TGTGCCAGCAGCCCCCGGGTAGCGGGAAACGACGAGCAGTACTTC. Translated, it gives CASSPRVAGNDEQYF.

This chain links TRBV4-1 with TRBJ1-1, with no clear D. This CDR3 has 14 residues. Germline V gives CDR1 MGHRA, CDR2 YSYEKL. V was cut by 0 bases and J by 3 bases, with 8 bases left in between. CDR3 bases: TGCGCCAGCAGCCAAGAATTGCGTTACACTGAAGCTTTCTTT. It codes for CASSQELRYTEAFF.